The following is a TCR beta chain sequence with its context. This CDR3 contains 13 residues. Germline loops: CDR1 SQVTM, CDR2 ANQGSEA. Trimming stripped 8 bases from V and 5 bases from J, with 16 bases between. The sample is drawn from a study of shared T cell receptors in the human thymus. Produced via immunoSEQ multiplex PCR; TCRdb's table is partial and in-frame only. In the table there are about 730,000 clones, 70% to 90% of which are singletons. This sample also appeared in a second study, on human thymus T cells. That paper adds: Corrective cardiac operations yielded the resected thymus tissue. Thymic and blood repertoires appeared to show biased V and J gene usage.

The TCR originated in a girl younger than two with a congenital heart defect. This chain joins TRBV29-1 and TRBJ2-1; D possibly corresponds to TRBD2 (6 bases). Sequences were obtained from thymocytes. The DNA of the CDR3 is TGCAGCTCCTGGCCAGGAGGGGACAATGAGCAGTTCTTC. This translates into CSSWPGGDNEQFF.